These 5 T cell receptor beta chains were sequenced from one sample in a study of shared clonotypes between healthy human individuals. The method was immunoSEQ multiplex PCR; TCRdb's version includes in-frame clones alone and lacks a portion of them. The sample has nearly 1,000,000 clones, over 60% seen once. The sample consisted of memory CD4+ T cells sorted from blood. Described subset: CD45RA-negative fraction. These receptors all come from a man between 18 and 29 years old in good health.

This chain joins TRBV28 and TRBJ2-5, with 7 bases lining up with TRBD2. V lost 3 bases to trimming and J lost 5 bases; unmatched junction nucleotides: 15. The CDR3 sequence is 17 residues long. Germline-derived CDR1 and CDR2 are MDHEN and SYDVKM. Here the CDR3 DNA reads TGTGCCAGCAGTTTGGTAGGCGGGGGAAACCAAATGGAGACCCAGTACTTC. It specifies CASSLVGGGNQMETQYF.

Only a few counts were recorded for this clone. In DNA, the CDR3 is TGTGCCAGCAGCTTGGTAGCGGTACTCCAAGAGACCCAGTACTTC. Protein: CASSLVAVLQETQYF. V gene TRBV7-6 combines with J gene TRBJ2-5; D is possibly TRBD2 (6 bases). Per the germline V gene, CDR1 is SGHVS and CDR2 is FNYEAQ. Trimming removed 3 bases at V and 1 base at J, with 12 bases between. The CDR3 is 15 amino acids.

The chain recombines TRBV5-1 with TRBJ2-5; D ambiguous. Trimming shortened V by 2 bases and J by 2 bases, and 7 bases separated the two germline ends. The length of the CDR3 is 13 residues. Germline CDR1 is SGHRS and CDR2 is YFSETQ. CDR3 loop: CASSFWVQETQYF. DNA for the CDR3: TGCGCCAGCAGCTTCTGGGTACAAGAGACCCAGTACTTC.

This clone was counted a few times. This chain uses TRBV5-1 with TRBJ1-1; a weak D match, TRBD1 (5 bases). V was shortened by 0 bases and J by 10 bases, with 13 bases between the two germline ends. CDR3 length: 13 residues. Germline V gives CDR1 SGHRS, CDR2 YFSETQ. In DNA form, the CDR3 reads TGCGCCAGCAGCTTGGAAAGAGGCCAGGGAGCTTTCTTT. Its protein is CASSLERGQGAFF.

This clone was found a few times. CDR3 protein: CASSIPTGNGYTF. In DNA form, the CDR3 reads TGTGCCAGCAGCATCCCGACAGGAAATGGCTACACCTTC. J is TRBJ1-2 and V is TRBV11-2; D may be TRBD1 (6 bases). V dropped 5 bases and J dropped 6 bases, with 13 bases sitting between them. CDR1 is SGHAT and CDR2 is FQNNGV in the germline V gene. This CDR3 has 13 residues.